This T cell receptor (beta chain) was recorded in a study of T-cell memory formation after mild COVID-19. Whole-study context: TCR clusters were largely donor specific.

TCRdb re-analysed the 5' RACE reads in MiXCR, keeping a single row per CDR3 protein. The sample lists around 410,000 distinct CDR3 sequences, around a quarter occurring once. Germline V gene lookup returns CDR1 SQVTM and CDR2 ANQGSEA. This CDR3 is built from 14 residues. V shed 0 bases and J 8 bases; nucleotides not matched to a gene: 8. Regarding this clonotype: The antigen remains undetermined.

General study points: Some SARS-CoV-2-responding clones were already detected in memory before infection.

Specimen: PBMCs or a T cell subset sorted from them (not recorded which). The chain has TRBV29-1 and TRBJ1-2, with 8 bases matching TRBD1. This TCR derives from an adult woman who had mild COVID-19 (a few samples of this study predate the infection). Cell type and time point are not known. CDR3 sequence: CSVEDPRGLWGYTF. The CDR3 coding sequence is TGCAGCGTTGAAGATCCCAGGGGGCTCTGGGGCTACACCTTC. The whole variable domain, remainder taken from reference TRBV29-1 and TRBJ1-2, is SAVISQKPSRDICQRGTSLTIQCQVDSQVTMMFWYRQQPGQSLTLIATANQGSEATYESGFVIDKFPISRPNLTFSTLTVSNMSPEDSSIYLCSVEDPRGLWGYTFGSGTRLTVV.